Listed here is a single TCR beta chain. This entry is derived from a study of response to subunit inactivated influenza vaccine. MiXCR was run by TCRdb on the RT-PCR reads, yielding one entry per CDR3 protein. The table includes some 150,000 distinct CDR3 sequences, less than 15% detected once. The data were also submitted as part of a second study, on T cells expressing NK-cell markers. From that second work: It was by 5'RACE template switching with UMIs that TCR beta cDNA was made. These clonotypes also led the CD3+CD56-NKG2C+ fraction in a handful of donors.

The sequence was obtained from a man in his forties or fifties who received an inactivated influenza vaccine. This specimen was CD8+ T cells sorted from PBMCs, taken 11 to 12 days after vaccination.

The CDR3 DNA is TGTGCCAGTAGTACAAGGGAGACGGTCAATGAGCAGTTCTTC. Amino acids: CASSTRETVNEQFF. The chain is built from TRBV19 and TRBJ2-1; D possibly corresponds to TRBD2 (5 bases). The CDR3 has 14 residues. Germline CDR1 LNHDA, CDR2 SQIVND (reference sequence). Trimming pared 4 bases from V and 6 bases from J, leaving 13 bases between.